These 29 T cell receptor beta chains share one sample of origin, sequenced in a study of cytomegalovirus exposure and HLA in healthy donors. A multiplex PCR was run with 60 Vbeta primers and 13 Jbeta primers. Libraries were prepared by immunoSEQ multiplex PCR; TCRdb keeps only in-frame clonotypes and omits some of them. Of fewer than 200,000 clones listed, less than 90% are singletons. Source material: PBMCs. Source of these receptors: a girl under three years old in good health and CMV-seronegative.

This chain links TRBV30 with TRBJ1-1; D might be TRBD1 (6 bases). V lost 6 bases and J lost 5, with 16 bases in between. Per germline, CDR1 GTSNPN and CDR2 SVGIG (reference sequence). The CDR3 is 13 amino acids. In nucleotides, the CDR3 is TGTGCCTGCCATACAGGGTATTCGACTGAAGCTTTCTTT. Its protein is CACHTGYSTEAFF. The whole variable domain, filled in from reference TRBV30 and TRBJ1-1, reads SQTIHQWPATLVQPVGSPLSLECTVEGTSNPNLYWYRQAAGRGLQLLFYSVGIGQISSEVPQNLSASRPQDRQFILSSKKLLLSDSGFYLCACHTGYSTEAFFGQGTRLTVV.

The V gene is TRBV6-5, the J gene TRBJ1-3, with a weak D call TRBD1 (5 bases). This CDR3 is 14 amino acids long. The germline gives CDR1 MNHEY, CDR2 SVGAGI. Trimming took off 0 bases at V and 7 bases at J, with 10 bases between the two ends. CDR3 loop: CASSYSREGNTIYF. The CDR3 bases are TGTGCCAGCAGTTACTCGCGGGAGGGGAACACCATATATTTT.

The CDR3 nucleotides read TGTGCCAGCAGTTTATACGGCGGGATAGGAGCCTACGAGCAGTACTTC. Its protein is CASSLYGGIGAYEQYF. The V gene is TRBV27, the J gene TRBJ2-5; TRBD2 might be the D (6 bases). TRBJ2-7 explains the end of the DNA better; the J call may be wrong. Per the germline V gene, CDR1 is MNHEY and CDR2 is SMNVEV (reference sequence). CDR3 size: 16 residues.

The gene calls are TRBV21-1 and TRBJ1-2; the table names TRBD1, a call not compared with the DNA. TRBV21-1 counts as a pseudogene. The CDR3 is made up of 17 amino acids. In nucleotides, the CDR3 is TGTGCCAGCAATTACCGGGACAGGGGGTTTATTCGGTATGGCTACACCTTC. It specifies CASNYRDRGFIRYGYTF.

The chain carries TRBV5-1 and TRBJ2-3; unclear D gene. The CDR3 is 13 residues long. Germline assignment: CDR1 SGHRS and CDR2 YFSETQ. V gave up 0 bases and J gave up 14 bases, with 16 bases separating them. CDR3 DNA sequence: TGCGCCAGCAGCTTGGCGGGTGAGGTTCCGGGGTATTTT. Its protein product is CASSLAGEVPGYF. The full variable domain, with the rest looked up from reference TRBV5-1 and TRBJ2-3, is KAGVTQTPRYLIKTRGQQVTLSCSPISGHRSVSWYQQTPGQGLQFLFEYFSETQRNKGNFPGRFSGRQFSNSRSEMNVSTLELGDSALYLCASSLAGEVPGYFGPGTRLTVL.

This CDR3 is CASSLRTGGEETQYF. CDR3 in DNA: TGTGCCAGCTCACTTCGGACAGGGGGCGAAGAGACCCAGTACTTC. V gene TRBV18 combines with J gene TRBJ2-5; TRBD1 matches 11 bases. Germline assignment: CDR1 KGHSH and CDR2 LQKENI. The CDR3 spans 15 residues. The J segment lost 3 bases and the V segment lost 4 bases, leaving 4 bases of the junction unmatched.

The chain is built from TRBV6-1 and TRBJ2-7, with D possibly matching TRBD2 (5 bases). The CDR3 covers 13 residues. Germline assignment: CDR1 MNHNS and CDR2 SASEGT. V shed 0 bases and J shed 4 bases, with 7 bases lying between them. CDR3 protein: CASSEARDYEQYF. The CDR3 DNA reads as TGTGCCAGCAGTGAAGCACGGGATTACGAGCAGTACTTC.

This chain connects TRBV6-5 to TRBJ2-7, with TRBD2 matching 9 bases. Looked up from germline, CDR1 is MNHEY and CDR2 is SVGAGI. With 2 bases clipped from V and 4 bases from J, the junction kept 6 bases outside the gene matches. The CDR3 totals 15 residues. The CDR3 coding sequence is TGTGCCAGCAGTTACGATGGCGGGGGGGCGTACGAGCAGTACTTC. It encodes CASSYDGGGAYEQYF.

The chain recombines TRBV19 with TRBJ2-3; no reliable D call. The V end was cut by 3 bases, the J end by 6 bases, with 10 bases between. The CDR3 contains 13 residues. Per germline, CDR1 LNHDA and CDR2 SQIVND (reference sequence). The CDR3 sequence: CASSILIRDTQYF. CDR3 in DNA: TGTGCCAGTAGTATCCTAATTCGGGATACGCAGTATTTT.

This clone was counted a few times. A read error may account for a junction end that differs from germline. The chain couples TRBV7-9 to TRBJ2-3; TRBD2 agrees at 7 bases. Germline V gives CDR1 SEHNR, CDR2 FQNEAQ (reference sequence). The CDR3 is 16 amino acids. The CDR3 protein is CSSSPFRTSRTDTQYF. The CDR3 DNA reads TGTTCCAGCAGCCCCTTCCGGACTAGTCGCACAGATACGCAGTATTTT.

This chain connects TRBV5-4 to TRBJ2-7; 14 positions agree with TRBD2. V shed 4 bases, J shed 3 bases, and the junction held 3 bases outside the gene matches. Germline values: CDR1 SGHNT, CDR2 YYREEE (reference sequence). CDR3 length: 15 residues. CDR3 sequence: CASSRGTSGGYEQYF. CDR3 coding DNA: TGTGCCAGCAGCCGAGGGACTAGCGGGGGCTACGAGCAGTACTTC. Drawing the rest from reference TRBV5-4 and TRBJ2-7, the complete variable domain is ETGVTQSPTHLIKTRGQQVTLRCSSQSGHNTVSWYQQALGQGPQFIFQYYREEENGRGNFPPRFSGLQFPNYSSELNVNALELDDSALYLCASSRGTSGGYEQYFGPGTRLTVT.

This chain connects TRBV6-1 to TRBJ2-3; no clear D gene. The CDR3 contains 9 residues. CDR1 is MNHNS and CDR2 is SASEGT in the germline V gene. Trimming took off 8 bases at V and 5 bases at J, with 2 bases between the two ends. CDR3 nucleotides: TGTGCCAGCCAAGATACGCAGTATTTT. It codes for CASQDTQYF.

The V call is TRBV2, the J call TRBJ2-3; 10 positions match TRBD1. Trimming removed 8 bases from V and 4 bases from J; junction bases left unmatched: 3. Germline CDR1 SNHLY, CDR2 FYNNEI. This CDR3 comprises 13 residues. The CDR3 here is CASAGTGADTQYF. The CDR3 bases are TGTGCCAGCGCCGGGACAGGGGCAGATACGCAGTATTTT.

The chain is built from TRBV7-2 and TRBJ2-7; TRBD1 is a possible D gene (5 bases). Looked up from germline, CDR1 is SGHTA and CDR2 is FQGNSA. The CDR3 has 15 residues. Trimming took off 2 bases at V and 4 bases at J, with 15 bases between the two ends. The chain's CDR3 is CASSLSPRVTYEQYF. Here the CDR3 DNA reads TGTGCCAGCAGCTTATCCCCCAGGGTTACGTACGAGCAGTACTTC.

The gene calls are TRBV27 and TRBJ2-7; 9 nucleotides agree with TRBD2. Per the germline V gene, CDR1 is MNHEY and CDR2 is SMNVEV (reference sequence). V trimming: 1 base; J trimming: 4 bases; junction bases outside the gene matches: 8. This CDR3 has 16 amino acids. The CDR3 DNA sequence: TGTGCCAGCAGTTTATGTCGCGGGGGGGCATTATACGAGCAGTACTTC. This codes for CASSLCRGGALYEQYF.

This clone was seen more than once but under ten times. The genes are TRBV5-1 and TRBJ2-7; a possible D gene is TRBD1 (6 bases). This CDR3 spans 16 amino acids. V was cut by 2 bases and J by 3 bases, with 18 bases left in between. Per germline, CDR1 SGHRS and CDR2 YFSETQ. For the CDR3, the DNA is TGCGCCAGCAGCTTTACCCTTGGGGGCGGAATCTACGAGCAGTACTTC. The encoded protein is CASSFTLGGGIYEQYF. Looking up the rest from reference TRBV5-1 and TRBJ2-7 gives the full variable domain: KAGVTQTPRYLIKTRGQQVTLSCSPISGHRSVSWYQQTPGQGLQFLFEYFSETQRNKGNFPGRFSGRQFSNSRSEMNVSTLELGDSALYLCASSFTLGGGIYEQYFGPGTRLTVT.

The rearrangement uses TRBV4-1 and TRBJ1-1; TRBD1 agrees at 8 bases. Germline V gives CDR1 MGHRA, CDR2 YSYEKL. The CDR3 spans 19 residues. V shed 1 base and J 1 base; nucleotides not matched to a gene: 14. In DNA form, the CDR3 reads TGCGCCAGCAGCCAAGTTTGGGCCCGACAGGGGAAGACGAACACTGAAGCTTTCTTT. Protein sequence: CASSQVWARQGKTNTEAFF.

CDR3 nucleotide sequence: TGTGCCAGCAGCTCGAAGCGTAGCACAGATACGCAGTATTTT. Translated: CASSSKRSTDTQYF. The gene calls are TRBV5-6 and TRBJ2-3; D not resolved. V lost 3 bases to trimming and J lost 0 bases, with 8 bases between them. Germline V gene sequence: CDR1 SGHDT, CDR2 YYEEEE. This CDR3 region has 14 residues.

This sequence joins TRBV5-1 and TRBJ1-2, with 10 bases fitting TRBD1. The CDR3 sequence is 15 residues long. Trimming at V came to 2 bases and at J to 10 bases, leaving 11 bases not matched to a gene. Per the germline V gene, CDR1 is SGHRS and CDR2 is YFSETQ. CDR3 loop: CASSLVGQGLHVYTF. In DNA, the CDR3 is TGCGCCAGCAGCTTAGTGGGACAGGGGCTGCATGTCTACACCTTC.

The rearrangement links TRBV29-1 to TRBJ1-1; 8 positions agree with TRBD1. With V trimmed by 5 bases and J by 4 bases, 9 bases remained unmatched. The CDR3 spans 14 residues. Per germline, CDR1 SQVTM and CDR2 ANQGSEA. CDR3 bases: TGCAGCGTTCCCCCCAGGGGGCTAATCACTGAAGCTTTCTTT. Protein: CSVPPRGLITEAFF. The full variable domain, in which reference TRBV29-1 and TRBJ1-1 provide the parts outside the CDR3, is SAVISQKPSRDICQRGTSLTIQCQVDSQVTMMFWYRQQPGQSLTLIATANQGSEATYESGFVIDKFPISRPNLTFSTLTVSNMSPEDSSIYLCSVPPRGLITEAFFGQGTRLTVV.

The rearrangement uses TRBV13 and TRBJ2-3; 13 nucleotides align to TRBD2. J was trimmed by 6 bases and V by 5 bases; bases with no gene match: 8. The CDR3 totals 16 residues. Looked up from germline, CDR1 is PRHDT and CDR2 is FYEKMQ (reference sequence). CDR3 region: CASSRWTSGGGDTQYF. Here the CDR3 DNA reads TGTGCCAGCAGCCGATGGACTAGCGGGGGAGGGGATACGCAGTATTTT.

The genes are TRBV4-3 and TRBJ2-7; TRBD1 matches at 9 bases. Trimming removed 4 bases from V and 3 bases from J; junction bases left unmatched: 10. CDR3 length equals 16 residues. CDR1 and CDR2 (germline): LGHNA, YSLEER. The CDR3 DNA reads as TGCGCCAGCAGCCTGATGACGGACAGGGGATTCTACGAGCAGTACTTC. Residues: CASSLMTDRGFYEQYF.

The J gene is TRBJ1-4, the V gene TRBV6-1, with D maybe TRBD1 (6 bases). The CDR3 runs to 15 residues. Germline assignment: CDR1 MNHNS and CDR2 SASEGT. Trimming stripped 5 bases from V and 8 bases from J, with 18 bases between. DNA of the CDR3: TGTGCCAGCAGTCCATCTATCACCCAGGGGGAAAAACTGTTTTTT. As protein: CASSPSITQGEKLFF.

This chain joins TRBV15 and TRBJ2-7, with D uncertain. Trimming left V 0 bases short and J 4 bases short, with 7 bases between. This CDR3 contains 13 residues. Germline-derived CDR1 and CDR2 are LNHNV and YYDKDF (reference sequence). The CDR3 DNA is TGTGCCACCAGCAGAGATAAACAGTACGAGCAGTACTTC. Translating gives CATSRDKQYEQYF. The variable domain in full, completed from reference TRBV15 and TRBJ2-7, reads DAMVIQNPRYQVTQFGKPVTLSCSQTLNHNVMYWYQQKSSQAPKLLFHYYDKDFNNEADTPDNFQSRRPNTSFCFLDIRSPGLGDTAMYLCATSRDKQYEQYFGPGTRLTVT.

The rearrangement joins TRBV7-9 to TRBJ2-2; 14 bases map to TRBD2. After removal of 5 bases from V and 5 bases from J, the junction contained 4 bases not matched to a gene. Germline V gene data show CDR1 as SEHNR and CDR2 as FQNEAQ (reference sequence). The CDR3 is 16 residues long. CDR3 sequence reads: CASSPGLAGETGELFF. The CDR3 region has the DNA TGTGCCAGCAGCCCGGGACTAGCGGGAGAAACCGGGGAGCTGTTTTTT.

This clone appeared once. V and J are TRBV6-6 and TRBJ2-7; TRBD1 matches 7 bases. V trimming: 3 bases; J trimming: 2 bases; junction bases outside the gene matches: 4. CDR1 is MNHNY, CDR2 SVGAGI, per germline (reference sequence). This CDR3 contains 14 residues. For the CDR3, the DNA is TGTGCCAGCAGTTATCTACAGGGGACCTACGAGCAGTACTTC. Its translation is CASSYLQGTYEQYF.

A single count supports this clone. V is TRBV5-6 and J is TRBJ2-5, with D possibly TRBD2 on 6 matching bases. Germline values: CDR1 SGHDT, CDR2 YYEEEE. With 4 bases removed from V and 2 bases from J, the gap between germline ends came to 12 bases. CDR3 length equals 14 residues. The CDR3 DNA reads TGTGCCAGCAGCGCGGGACGGATGCAAGAGACCCAGTACTTC. It codes for CASSAGRMQETQYF.

The chain links TRBV21-1 to TRBJ1-5; TRBD1 was called by the table and not checked on the DNA. TRBV21-1 is a recognized pseudogene. The CDR3 is made up of 16 amino acids. Here the CDR3 reads CASSNRAGAGYQPQHF. CDR3 bases: TGTGCCAGCAGCAACAGGGCAGGGGCAGGGTATCAGCCCCAGCATTTT.

On this clone itself: The germline gene is not matched at one end of the junction; a read error may be the cause. This sequence joins TRBV7-7 and TRBJ2-5; 7 positions agree with TRBD1. There are 15 residues in the CDR3. CDR1 and CDR2 from the germline V gene are SSHAT and FNYEAQ (reference sequence). The CDR3 DNA is TGTGCTAGCAGCTTTTTCCTAGGGGGCGCGGAGACCCAGTACTTC. The encoded protein is CASSFFLGGAETQYF.